These 27 T cell receptor beta chains share one sample of origin, sequenced in a study of cytomegalovirus exposure and HLA in healthy donors. This PCR relied on a set of 60 Vbeta primers and 13 Jbeta primers. The data were produced by immunoSEQ multiplex PCR, yet TCRdb's version contains in-frame clones alone and is incomplete. The sample carries around 95,000 clones, roughly four fifths recorded once. Sequences were obtained from PBMCs. The source is a young man in good health and CMV-seropositive.

The chain links TRBV30 to TRBJ2-3; perhaps TRBD1 as D (6 bases). This CDR3 spans 11 amino acids. In germline, CDR1 is GTSNPN, CDR2 SVGIG (reference sequence). V shed 7 bases and J shed 3 bases, with 8 bases lying between them. The CDR3 loop reads CASRGTDTQYF. The CDR3 DNA sequence: TGTGCCTCCAGGGGAACAGATACGCAGTATTTT.

The chain uses TRBV10-3 and TRBJ2-1; perhaps TRBD2 as D (6 bases). V gave up 10 bases and J gave up 5 bases, with 12 bases separating them. CDR1 ENHRY and CDR2 SYGVKD come from the germline V gene. This CDR3 comprises 12 residues. This chain's CDR3 is CATTGLNNEQFF. For the CDR3, the DNA is TGTGCCACGACCGGACTAAACAATGAGCAGTTCTTC.

The CDR3 sequence: CSASSTDTQYF. CDR3 sequence (DNA): TGCAGTGCCTCGAGCACAGATACGCAGTATTTT. The V gene is TRBV20-1, the J gene TRBJ2-3; D not certain. The CDR3 totals 11 residues. The V and J ends lost 6 bases and 0 bases respectively, with 4 bases between them. Germline loops: CDR1 DFQATT, CDR2 SNEGSKA (reference sequence).

This clone appeared a single time. The CDR3 is CASSFTGFSNTGELFF. The CDR3 DNA reads as TGCGCCAGCAGCTTTACAGGGTTTTCGAACACCGGGGAGCTGTTTTTT. The chain links TRBV5-1 to TRBJ2-2, with D perhaps TRBD1 (6 bases). The CDR3 length is 16 residues. Germline CDR1 reads SGHRS; CDR2 reads YFSETQ. Trimming stripped 2 bases from V and 0 bases from J, with 11 bases between.

The chain has TRBV6-1 and TRBJ2-3, with D perhaps TRBD1 (6 bases). V was shortened by 6 bases and J by 2 bases, with 15 bases between the two germline ends. The CDR3 loop spans 15 amino acids. The germline gives CDR1 MNHNS, CDR2 SASEGT. The CDR3 is CASSGTSGNTDTQYF. The CDR3, as DNA: TGTGCCAGCAGCGGGACAAGCGGTAACACAGATACGCAGTATTTT.

This rearrangement joins TRBV6-1 to TRBJ2-1, with 9 bases that match TRBD2. Germline V gene data show CDR1 as MNHNS and CDR2 as SASEGT. The junction had 10 bases not matched to a gene; V was cut back by 5 bases and J by 8 bases. This CDR3 has 15 amino acids. The CDR3 here is CASSLDGLARDEQFF. CDR3 coding DNA: TGTGCCAGCAGTCTAGACGGACTAGCGAGGGATGAGCAGTTCTTC.

This clone was picked up a small number of times. V gene TRBV27 combines with J gene TRBJ2-5; TRBD2 matches at 8 bases. This CDR3 is 14 amino acids long. With V trimmed by 8 bases and J by 5 bases, 10 bases remained unmatched. The germline CDR1 and CDR2 sequences are MNHEY and SMNVEV (reference sequence). The CDR3 sequence is CASAPGGGRETQYF. The CDR3 nucleotides are TGTGCCAGCGCTCCGGGGGGGGGACGGGAGACCCAGTACTTC.

This clone was detected once. The CDR3 sequence is CASTRWRGGTSDVYEQYF. The CDR3 DNA reads as TGTGCCAGCACCCGATGGAGAGGCGGGACTAGTGACGTCTACGAGCAGTACTTC. This sequence joins TRBV5-4 and TRBJ2-5, with 8 bases that match TRBD2. The assigned J gene may be wrong: the sequence end matches TRBJ2-7 better. The CDR3 extends over 18 amino acids. Germline assignment: CDR1 SGHNT and CDR2 YYREEE (reference sequence).

This clone occurred a few times. The rearrangement links TRBV6-1 to TRBJ1-3; D possibly corresponds to TRBD1 (6 bases). Germline CDR1 MNHNS, CDR2 SASEGT. The germline V and J ends were trimmed by 2 bases and 0 bases, with 17 bases remaining between them. The CDR3 is made up of 18 amino acids. CDR3 nucleotide sequence: TGTGCCAGCAGTGAAAAAGGGGTGGAAGGGGGCTCTGGAAACACCATATATTTT. Its protein product is CASSEKGVEGGSGNTIYF.

The rearrangement uses TRBV11-3 and TRBJ2-3; TRBD2 matches at 7 bases. Germline values: CDR1 SGHNT, CDR2 YENEEA. V lost 1 base, J lost 0 bases, and 4 bases stayed unmatched. The CDR3 is 16 amino acids. The CDR3: CASSLVGGGSTDTQYF. Here the CDR3 DNA reads TGTGCCAGCAGCTTAGTGGGGGGGGGAAGCACAGATACGCAGTATTTT.

The rearrangement joins TRBV27 to TRBJ2-5; 8 bases agree with TRBD1. The CDR3 consists of 13 residues. Germline V gene data show CDR1 as MNHEY and CDR2 as SMNVEV (reference sequence). V lost 4 bases, J lost 3 bases, and 1 base stayed unmatched. Written as DNA, the CDR3 is TGTGCCAGCAGTTCGGACAGGGAAGAGACCCAGTACTTC. Translation: CASSSDREETQYF.

V gene TRBV7-9 combines with J gene TRBJ2-1, with TRBD1 identical over 7 bases. Germline CDR1 and CDR2: SEHNR and FQNEAQ (reference sequence). V lost 5 bases and J lost 4; bases outside the gene matches: 5. The CDR3 runs to 14 residues. This chain's CDR3 is CASSPRQGYNEQFF. The CDR3 nucleotides read TGTGCCAGCAGCCCCCGACAGGGTTACAATGAGCAGTTCTTC. Variable domain in full (rest from reference TRBV7-9 and TRBJ2-1): DTGVSQNPRHKITKRGQNVTFRCDPISEHNRLYWYRQTLGQGPEFLTYFQNEAQLEKSRLLSDRFSAERPKGSFSTLEIQRTEQGDSAMYLCASSPRQGYNEQFFGPGTRLTVL.

This clone was seen a handful of times. The chain carries TRBV27 and TRBJ1-1; D might be TRBD1 (5 bases). The germline CDR1 and CDR2 sequences are MNHEY and SMNVEV (reference sequence). The CDR3 runs 16 residues. V lost 5 bases and J 4 bases, leaving 20 bases between the germline ends. CDR3 residues: CASSDGGATLGTEAFF. Written as DNA, the CDR3 is TGTGCCAGCAGTGACGGAGGGGCCACCTTAGGCACTGAAGCTTTCTTT.

V gene TRBV27 combines with J gene TRBJ1-2; no clear D. Trimming cost V 5 bases and J 0 bases, with 7 bases left between them. Germline lookup yields CDR1 MNHEY and CDR2 SMNVEV (reference sequence). The CDR3 length is 13 residues. CDR3 in amino acids: CASSVQANYGYTF. The CDR3 DNA follows: TGTGCCAGCAGTGTTCAGGCTAACTATGGCTACACCTTC.

This clone was observed a few times. V gene TRBV6-1 combines with J gene TRBJ1-4; D not resolved. Trimming stripped 1 base from V and 8 bases from J, with 8 bases between. Germline CDR1 reads MNHNS; CDR2 reads SASEGT. The CDR3 runs 13 residues. CDR3 sequence: CASSEVGSEKLFF. CDR3 DNA: TGTGCCAGCAGTGAAGTGGGGAGCGAAAAACTGTTTTTT.

The V and J genes are TRBV9 and TRBJ2-7; D perhaps matches TRBD1 (5 bases). V lost 2 bases and J 0 bases, leaving 12 bases between the germline ends. The CDR3 length is 15 residues. In germline, CDR1 is SGDLS, CDR2 YYNGEE. The CDR3 loop reads CASSVAWGSSYEQYF. The CDR3 DNA reads as TGTGCCAGCAGCGTGGCCTGGGGCAGCTCCTACGAGCAGTACTTC.

The J gene is TRBJ2-5, the V gene TRBV7-2; 8 bases fit TRBD2. This CDR3 has 15 amino acids. CDR1 SGHTA and CDR2 FQGNSA come from the germline V gene. V lost 2 bases to trimming and J lost 3 bases; unmatched junction nucleotides: 5. The CDR3 protein is CASSLRGRTEETQYF. CDR3 DNA: TGTGCCAGCAGCTTACGCGGGAGGACGGAAGAGACCCAGTACTTC.

The chain combines TRBV18 with TRBJ1-3; TRBD1 matches at 8 bases. The CDR3 consists of 17 residues. CDR1 KGHSH and CDR2 LQKENI come from the germline V gene. Trimming cost V 4 bases and J 0 bases; bases outside gene matches: 8. The CDR3, as DNA: TGTGCCAGCTCACGACCGGGACAGGCTACCTCTGGAAACACCATATATTTT. This encodes CASSRPGQATSGNTIYF.

This clone was observed once. The rearrangement links TRBV6-5 to TRBJ1-1; D is unresolved. Trimming took off 5 bases at V and 0 bases at J, with 13 bases between the two ends. CDR3 size: 15 residues. Looked up from germline, CDR1 is MNHEY and CDR2 is SVGAGI. As DNA, the CDR3 is TGTGCCAGCAGTGTACCGGGTTTCTTGAACACTGAAGCTTTCTTT. It translates to CASSVPGFLNTEAFF.

The genes are TRBV16 and TRBJ1-4, with 11 nucleotides matching TRBD1. The germline V gene encodes CDR1 KGHSY and CDR2 FQNENV. With V trimmed by 0 bases and J by 7 bases, 1 base remained unmatched. CDR3 size: 15 residues. CDR3 nucleotides: TGTGCCAGCAGCCAATCTGGGACAGGGGGTGAAAAACTGTTTTTT. This codes for CASSQSGTGGEKLFF.

The chain is built from TRBV19 and TRBJ2-1, with 8 bases that match TRBD1. Germline V CDR1 and CDR2: LNHDA, SQIVND (reference sequence). V lost 5 bases to trimming and J lost 3 bases; unmatched junction nucleotides: 6. CDR3 length equals 15 residues. The CDR3: CASSPRTGNYNEQFF. The CDR3 nucleotides read TGTGCCAGTAGTCCGCGGACAGGGAACTACAATGAGCAGTTCTTC.

V is TRBV28 and J is TRBJ2-1, with 7 positions matching TRBD1. This CDR3 contains 16 residues. J lost 0 bases, V lost 5 bases, and 7 bases had no gene match. Germline lookup yields CDR1 MDHEN and CDR2 SYDVKM. The CDR3 here is CASSPQTGSSYNEQFF. The CDR3 nucleotides are TGTGCCAGCAGTCCGCAGACAGGGAGCTCCTACAATGAGCAGTTCTTC.

This clone was seen just once. The genes are TRBV29-1 and TRBJ2-3, with D tentatively TRBD1 (6 bases). The germline V gene encodes CDR1 SQVTM and CDR2 ANQGSEA. This CDR3 is 12 amino acids long. CDR3 amino acids: CIGGAGTDTQYF. In DNA form, the CDR3 reads TGCATAGGGGGAGCCGGCACAGATACGCAGTATTTT.

This clone was detected only a few times. J is TRBJ2-7 and V is TRBV7-2; 9 bases are shared with TRBD2. The CDR3 has 14 amino acids. The trim removed 3 bases at V and 4 bases at J, leaving 4 bases unmatched. The germline V gene has CDR1 SGHTA and CDR2 FQGNSA. The CDR3 reads CASSFSGSPYEQYF. CDR3 coding DNA: TGTGCCAGCAGCTTTAGCGGGAGTCCGTACGAGCAGTACTTC.

The V gene is TRBV19, the J gene TRBJ1-1; D is ambiguous. CDR1 and CDR2 from the germline V gene are LNHDA and SQIVND (reference sequence). Trimming cost V 1 base and J 4 bases, with 10 bases left between them. The CDR3 contains 14 residues. The CDR3 region has the DNA TGTGCCAGTAGTATAGGGATGGGGAGCACTGAAGCTTTCTTT. Its protein product is CASSIGMGSTEAFF.

The J gene is TRBJ2-4, the V gene TRBV6-5; 11 positions match TRBD1. With 5 bases clipped from V and 6 bases from J, the junction kept 6 bases outside the gene matches. The germline gives CDR1 MNHEY, CDR2 SVGAGI. The CDR3 consists of 15 residues. This chain's CDR3 is CASSLLDRGLNIQYF. CDR3 nucleotide sequence: TGTGCCAGCAGTCTCTTGGACAGGGGGCTAAACATTCAGTACTTC.

This chain connects TRBV7-2 to TRBJ2-2; 7 nucleotides match TRBD2. J lost 2 bases, V lost 5 bases, and 8 bases had no gene match. Germline V gives CDR1 SGHTA, CDR2 FQGNSA. CDR3 length: 16 amino acids. The CDR3 protein is CASSPPGLLNTGELFF. CDR3 DNA: TGTGCCAGCAGCCCCCCGGGACTACTTAACACCGGGGAGCTGTTTTTT.